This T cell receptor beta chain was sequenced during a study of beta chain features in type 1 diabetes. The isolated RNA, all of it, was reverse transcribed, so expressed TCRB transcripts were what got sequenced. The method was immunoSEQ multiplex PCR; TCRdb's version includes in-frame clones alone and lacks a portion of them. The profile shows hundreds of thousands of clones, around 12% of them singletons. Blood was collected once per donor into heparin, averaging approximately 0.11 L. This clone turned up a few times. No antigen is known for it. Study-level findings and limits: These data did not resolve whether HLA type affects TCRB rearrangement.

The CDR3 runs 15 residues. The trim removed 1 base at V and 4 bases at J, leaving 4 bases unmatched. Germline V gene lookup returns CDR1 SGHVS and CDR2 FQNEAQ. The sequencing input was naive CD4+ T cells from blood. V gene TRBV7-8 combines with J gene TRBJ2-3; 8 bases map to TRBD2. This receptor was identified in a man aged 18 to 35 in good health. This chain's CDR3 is CASSLGGLAADTQYF. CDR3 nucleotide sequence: TGTGCCAGCAGCTTAGGAGGACTAGCTGCAGATACGCAGTATTTT.